The 27 T cell receptor beta chains in this list originate from one sample, sequenced in a study of blood T cell repertoires in COVID-19. The repertoire was sequenced with immunoSEQ multiplex PCR; TCRdb's copy has only in-frame clones and lacks some. The repertoire holds over 300,000 clones, roughly 90% seen once, with approximately 0.96% in the top ten. Sequencing was done on a sample of PBMCs or T cells enriched from blood (not recorded which). The receptors originated from a woman aged 25 to 39 with acute COVID-19.

The chain joins TRBV5-6 to TRBJ2-5; a weak D match, TRBD1 (6 bases). This CDR3 is 19 amino acids long. CDR1 and CDR2 from the germline V gene are SGHDT and YYEEEE. With 4 bases removed from V and 2 bases from J, the gap between germline ends came to 27 bases. The CDR3 sequence: CASSPTIIPVRGQQETQYF. CDR3 nucleotides: TGTGCCAGCAGCCCCACCATTATTCCCGTAAGAGGACAGCAAGAGACCCAGTACTTC.

The gene calls are TRBV30 and TRBJ2-2; 7 bases map to TRBD2. Germline lookup yields CDR1 GTSNPN and CDR2 SVGIG (reference sequence). The length of the CDR3 is 13 residues. V dropped 4 bases and J dropped 6; count of bases not matched to a gene: 5. CDR3 nucleotides: TGTGCCTGGATGGGGGGGAGGTCCGGGGAGCTGTTTTTT. Translated: CAWMGGRSGELFF.

In the case of this clone: This same CDR3 is encoded by further DNA sequences in the sample. The chain is built from TRBV18 and TRBJ1-2; D not resolved. This CDR3 spans 13 amino acids. The germline V and J ends were trimmed by 1 base and 3 bases, with 6 bases remaining between them. Germline V lookup: CDR1 KGHSH, CDR2 LQKENI. The chain's CDR3 is CASSPREDYGYTF. CDR3 in DNA: TGTGCCAGCTCACCACGGGAGGACTATGGCTACACCTTC.

The chain links TRBV18 to TRBJ2-3; 7 positions agree with TRBD1. CDR1 is KGHSH, CDR2 LQKENI, per germline. This CDR3 has 17 residues. The trim removed 6 bases at V and 3 bases at J, leaving 15 bases unmatched. The CDR3 loop is CASSLQRTGDLTDTQYF. The CDR3 region has the DNA TGTGCCAGCTCGCTGCAAAGAACAGGGGACCTTACAGATACGCAGTATTTT.

The chain uses TRBV7-2 and TRBJ1-2, with D unclear. The germline CDR1 and CDR2 sequences are SGHTA and FQGNSA. The CDR3 covers 14 residues. The germline V and J ends were trimmed by 3 bases and 5 bases, with 13 bases remaining between them. CDR3 residues: CASSLTGSEYGYTF. The CDR3 DNA is TGTGCCAGCAGCTTGACCGGCTCGGAGTATGGCTACACCTTC.

The J gene is TRBJ1-6, the V gene TRBV30; 8 bases line up with TRBD1. CDR3 length: 15 amino acids. Germline V gene lookup returns CDR1 GTSNPN and CDR2 SVGIG (reference sequence). V was clipped by 0 bases and J by 10 bases; unmatched bases: 8. CDR3 nucleotides: TGTGCCTGGAGTGTACTCGGACAGGGAAGGTCACCCCTCCACTTT. It codes for CAWSVLGQGRSPLHF.

V gene TRBV4-1 combines with J gene TRBJ1-1; D gene ambiguous. V was shortened by 3 bases and J by 5 bases, with 13 bases between the two germline ends. CDR3 length: 14 amino acids. From germline, CDR1 is MGHRA and CDR2 YSYEKL. The CDR3 reads CASSHPRAGTEAFF. CDR3 nucleotide sequence: TGCGCCAGCAGCCATCCGAGGGCGGGAACTGAAGCTTTCTTT.

V usage is TRBV9 and J usage is TRBJ2-3, with 10 bases aligning to TRBD2. V was clipped by 3 bases and J by 5 bases; unmatched bases: 15. The CDR3 covers 18 residues. Germline V lookup: CDR1 SGDLS, CDR2 YYNGEE. CDR3 nucleotides: TGTGCCAGCAGCGCCGACTGGACTAGCGGAAAGAAGGGAGATACGCAGTATTTT. It translates to CASSADWTSGKKGDTQYF.

This clone has only one observation. The chain uses TRBV30 and TRBJ2-5; 7 bases agree with TRBD1. Per the germline V gene, CDR1 is GTSNPN and CDR2 is SVGIG (reference sequence). This CDR3 is built from 13 residues. With 4 bases clipped from V and 1 base from J, the junction kept 3 bases outside the gene matches. CDR3 sequence (DNA): TGTGCCTGGATGGGGACAGTCCAAGAGACCCAGTACTTC. Amino acids: CAWMGTVQETQYF.

This rearrangement joins TRBV11-1 to TRBJ1-1; 8 positions agree with TRBD1. Germline lookup yields CDR1 SGHAT and CDR2 FQDESV (reference sequence). This CDR3 has 15 amino acids. Trimming at V came to 5 bases and at J to 5 bases, leaving 10 bases not matched to a gene. The CDR3 loop is CASSDGQGGWTEAFF. CDR3 bases: TGTGCCAGCAGCGACGGACAGGGAGGATGGACTGAAGCTTTCTTT.

This clone was seen once. The chain uses TRBV6-5 and TRBJ1-1; a weak D match, TRBD1 (6 bases). V dropped 6 bases and J dropped 4 bases, with 12 bases sitting between them. The CDR3 spans 13 residues. CDR1 and CDR2 from the germline V gene are MNHEY and SVGAGI. CDR3 nucleotides: TGTGCCAGCAGACCCGACAGGTTCACTGAAGCTTTCTTT. It is translated as CASRPDRFTEAFF.

The CDR3 nucleotides are TGTGCCAGCAGTTACTCCGGGACAGGGTTAGGGGCTTTCTTT. This translates into CASSYSGTGLGAFF. The chain carries TRBV6-2 or TRBV6-3 and TRBJ1-1, with 9 bases fitting TRBD1. Germline CDR1 reads MNHEY; CDR2 reads SVGEGT. The CDR3 runs to 14 residues. Germline trimming cut 0 bases from V and 11 bases from J; bases unmatched to any gene: 7.

This clone came up once. The CDR3 bases are TGTGCCAGCAGCTTGAGGGGGAACTGGTATGGCTACACCTTC. Protein product: CASSLRGNWYGYTF. The J gene is TRBJ1-2, the V gene TRBV5-6, with D possibly being TRBD1 (6 bases). V was clipped by 1 base and J by 5 bases, with 12 bases between them. Germline CDR1 SGHDT, CDR2 YYEEEE. This CDR3 is 14 amino acids long.

The V and J genes are TRBV24-1 and TRBJ2-2; TRBD1 agrees at 8 bases. This CDR3 is 17 amino acids long. Germline V gene sequence: CDR1 KGHDR, CDR2 SFDVKD. Trimming at V came to 4 bases and at J to 7 bases, leaving 13 bases not matched to a gene. CDR3 sequence (DNA): TGTGCCACCAGTGACCTGCGGACAGGGTTAACGGGCGGGGAGCTGTTTTTT. Protein: CATSDLRTGLTGGELFF.

The chain combines TRBV24-1 with TRBJ2-7; tentative D call: TRBD1 (6 bases). Germline loops: CDR1 KGHDR, CDR2 SFDVKD. There are 16 residues in the CDR3. V lost 4 bases to trimming and J lost 4 bases, with 19 bases between them. CDR3 coding DNA: TGTGCCACCAGTGACCCCTCCGGGACACAGATATACGAGCAGTACTTC. Its protein is CATSDPSGTQIYEQYF.

This chain links TRBV9 with TRBJ2-2; weak D call: TRBD1 (6 bases). This CDR3 is built from 16 residues. CDR1 is SGDLS and CDR2 is YYNGEE in the germline V gene. Trimming pared 0 bases from V and 6 bases from J, leaving 15 bases between. As DNA, the CDR3 is TGTGCCAGCAGCGTAGGGGGGCGCGATGGCGCCGGGGAGCTGTTTTTT. It is translated as CASSVGGRDGAGELFF. The complete variable domain, with remaining parts taken from reference TRBV9 and TRBJ2-2, reads DSGVTQTPKHLITATGQRVTLRCSPRSGDLSVYWYQQSLDQGLQFLIQYYNGEERAKGNILERFSAQQFPDLHSELNLSSLELGDSALYFCASSVGGRDGAGELFFGEGSRLTVL.

V and J are TRBV6-5 and TRBJ1-2, with D uncertain. The V end was cut by 4 bases, the J end by 4 bases, with 13 bases between. This CDR3 spans 14 amino acids. Germline V CDR1 and CDR2: MNHEY, SVGAGI. This CDR3 is CASSSVTEGYGYTF. In DNA, the CDR3 is TGTGCCAGCAGTTCCGTTACGGAGGGCTATGGCTACACCTTC.

The chain has TRBV6-1 and TRBJ1-6; D not resolved. The CDR3 extends over 13 amino acids. Germline CDR1 reads MNHNS; CDR2 reads SASEGT. V gave up 1 base and J gave up 13 bases, with 11 bases separating them. CDR3 amino acids: CASSEVPPGPLHF. CDR3 nucleotide sequence: TGTGCCAGCAGTGAAGTGCCCCCTGGCCCCCTCCACTTT.

The chain uses TRBV7-3 and TRBJ1-6; D is uncertain. Germline-derived CDR1 and CDR2 are SGHTA and FQGTGA. This CDR3 is 14 amino acids long. Trimming removed 5 bases from V and 7 bases from J, with 12 bases in between. CDR3 DNA: TGTGCCAGCAGCCACGATTCGGTCAATTCACCCCTCCACTTT. This translates into CASSHDSVNSPLHF. The whole variable domain, remainder taken from reference TRBV7-3 and TRBJ1-6, is GAGVSQTPSNKVTEKGKYVELRCDPISGHTALYWYRQSLGQGPEFLIYFQGTGAADDSGLPNDRFFAVRPEGSVSTLKIQRTERGDSAVYLCASSHDSVNSPLHFGNGTRLTVT.

V gene TRBV7-9 combines with J gene TRBJ2-7, with 9 nucleotides matching TRBD1. CDR1 and CDR2 (germline): SEHNR, FQNEAQ (reference sequence). The CDR3 is 14 amino acids. Unmatched junction bases numbered 3, after V lost 5 bases and J lost 1 base. The CDR3 DNA sequence: TGTGCCAGCAGCGGGACAGGGATTTCCTACGAGCAGTACTTC. Protein product: CASSGTGISYEQYF.

Only a few counts were recorded for this clone. The V gene is TRBV5-1, the J gene TRBJ2-6; weak D call: TRBD1 (6 bases). Trimming pared 3 bases from V and 5 bases from J, leaving 12 bases between. Per the germline V gene, CDR1 is SGHRS and CDR2 is YFSETQ. The CDR3 extends over 15 amino acids. The CDR3 reads CASSWDTQWANVLTF. The CDR3 DNA reads TGCGCCAGCAGCTGGGACACCCAGTGGGCCAACGTCCTGACTTTC.

CDR3 loop: CASSSYSGRDTEAFF. The CDR3, as DNA: TGTGCCAGCAGTTCCTATTCGGGGAGAGACACTGAAGCTTTCTTT. The gene calls are TRBV6-4 and TRBJ1-1; no reliable D call. The CDR3 covers 15 residues. The germline V gene encodes CDR1 MRHNA and CDR2 SNTAGT. V lost 5 bases and J lost 3, with 16 bases in between.

The chain is built from TRBV24-1 and TRBJ2-2, with 8 bases matching TRBD2. CDR3 length equals 16 residues. V was pared by 1 base and J by 3 bases, with 3 bases of the junction left unmatched. Germline V lookup: CDR1 KGHDR, CDR2 SFDVKD. For the CDR3, the DNA is TGTGCCACCAGTGATTTTCCGGGGGGGGACACCGGGGAGCTGTTTTTT. It encodes CATSDFPGGDTGELFF.

This chain links TRBV11-2 with TRBJ2-7, with D possibly matching TRBD2 (6 bases). V was clipped by 2 bases and J by 5 bases, with 7 bases between them. Looked up from germline, CDR1 is SGHAT and CDR2 is FQNNGV. This CDR3 contains 12 residues. In DNA form, the CDR3 reads TGTGCCAGCAGCTTAACTAGCAACGAGCAGTACTTC. Residues: CASSLTSNEQYF.

The chain links TRBV19 to TRBJ1-5; 7 bases map to TRBD1. V dropped 5 bases and J dropped 1; count of bases not matched to a gene: 8. The CDR3 length is 16 residues. Germline-derived CDR1 and CDR2 are LNHDA and SQIVND (reference sequence). CDR3 in DNA: TGTGCCAGTAGTCAAACAACAGGGGTAAGCAATCAGCCCCAGCATTTT. It specifies CASSQTTGVSNQPQHF.

The chain joins TRBV2 to TRBJ1-1; D is uncertain. Germline CDR1 is SNHLY and CDR2 is FYNNEI. Between the trimmed V and J ends, which lost 6 bases and 2 bases, there was a span of 13 bases. This CDR3 has 14 amino acids. CDR3 sequence reads: CASRGDTLNTEAFF. Written as DNA, the CDR3 is TGTGCCAGCAGGGGAGACACGCTTAACACTGAAGCTTTCTTT.

This chain links TRBV7-2 with TRBJ2-5; 10 bases line up with TRBD2. The CDR3 loop spans 16 amino acids. CDR1 SGHTA and CDR2 FQGNSA come from the germline V gene. The V gene end was trimmed by 5 bases and the J gene end by 6 bases; junction bases not matched to a gene: 12. CDR3 in DNA: TGTGCCAGCAGCCCTCCCGGGACTAGCGTCGCCAAGACCCAGTACTTC. It codes for CASSPPGTSVAKTQYF.